This TCR beta chain was profiled in a study of T cell responses to AZD1222 COVID-19 vaccine. CDR1 is SGDLS and CDR2 is YYNGEE in the germline V gene. The CDR3 is 13 residues long. The V and J ends lost 3 bases and 4 bases respectively, with 10 bases between them. TCRdb's table, derived via immunoSEQ multiplex PCR, lists solely in-frame clones and lacks some. The table lists tens of thousands of clones, about 90% of them singletons. The chain joins TRBV9 to TRBJ2-5; D might be TRBD1 or TRBD2, each matching 6 bases. This TCR came from an adult in good health. The sequencing used peripheral blood, collected on day 0 of AZD1222 vaccination. The CDR3 spells CASSAEGGETQYF. The DNA of the CDR3 is TGTGCCAGCAGCGCCGAGGGGGGAGAGACCCAGTACTTC.